Listed below are T cell receptor beta chains from one sample, sequenced in a study of OX40 agonist ivuxolimab in advanced cancers. This table comes from immunoSEQ multiplex PCR, and its TCRdb copy is limited to in-frame clones, with some not included. The sample shows 60,000 to 75,000 clones, around 83% of them seen only once. The specimen comprised CD4+ or CD8+ T cells sorted from blood, sampled in a trial of the OX40 agonist ivuxolimab. The receptors shown here come from an adult with an advanced solid tumor such as melanoma, head and neck, liver or kidney cancer. CDR3s include the opening cysteine and the closing phenylalanine or tryptophan. Each record gives: CDR3 length, clone size, J gene, V gene, CDR3 protein. Clone size is given for some rows only: seen once, a few or many times, or a class if the clone is expanded.

len: 14; abundance: medium-sized; j_gene: TRBJ1-1; v_gene: TRBV2; CDR3aa: CASIHGGMNTEAFF
len: 14; abundance: once; j_gene: TRBJ1-2; v_gene: TRBV7-9; CDR3aa: CASSPGTGLYGYTF
len: 14; abundance: -; j_gene: TRBJ2-3; v_gene: TRBV7-2; CDR3aa: CASSSWTGADTQYF
len: 15; abundance: -; j_gene: TRBJ2-1; v_gene: TRBV7-6; CDR3aa: CASSPLAGSYNEQFF
len: 18; abundance: -; j_gene: TRBJ2-1; v_gene: TRBV10-3; CDR3aa: CAISESKELGRLYNEQFF
len: 15; abundance: -; j_gene: TRBJ2-3; v_gene: TRBV2; CDR3aa: CASAPGQGARDTQYF
len: 15; abundance: -; j_gene: TRBJ2-1; v_gene: TRBV2; CDR3aa: CASSDVKAGVYEQFF
len: 14; abundance: few; j_gene: TRBJ2-1; v_gene: TRBV4-1; CDR3aa: CASSHPTRGNEQFF
len: 16; abundance: -; j_gene: TRBJ2-7; v_gene: TRBV6-1; CDR3aa: CASSDGTGSMNRAQYF
len: 15; abundance: -; j_gene: TRBJ2-7; v_gene: TRBV28; CDR3aa: CASSLGAGGTYEQYF
len: 13; abundance: -; j_gene: TRBJ2-7; v_gene: TRBV6-1; CDR3aa: CASRDYLRDEQYF
len: 15; abundance: -; j_gene: TRBJ1-4; v_gene: TRBV5-4; CDR3aa: CASSSSRGSNEKLFF
len: 16; abundance: -; j_gene: TRBJ2-1; v_gene: TRBV6-1; CDR3aa: CASSEGQPSTYNEQFF
len: 15; abundance: -; j_gene: TRBJ2-7; v_gene: TRBV27; CDR3aa: CASTLHGTASYEQYF
len: 21; abundance: -; j_gene: TRBJ1-3; v_gene: TRBV4-2; CDR3aa: CASSLSTVGRSNSLAGNTIYF
len: 17; abundance: -; j_gene: TRBJ2-5; v_gene: TRBV5-1; CDR3aa: CASSTGTGALQGETQYF
len: 15; abundance: -; j_gene: TRBJ1-5; v_gene: TRBV6-5; CDR3aa: CASRPPAGGNQPQHF
len: 15; abundance: -; j_gene: TRBJ2-2; v_gene: TRBV5-1; CDR3aa: CASYLQGRNTGELFF
len: 16; abundance: -; j_gene: TRBJ2-1; v_gene: TRBV19; CDR3aa: CASSIEVAGAYNEQFF
len: 14; abundance: -; j_gene: TRBJ1-6; v_gene: TRBV9; CDR3aa: CASSVGGFDSPLHF
len: 14; abundance: few; j_gene: TRBJ2-4; v_gene: TRBV7-9; CDR3aa: CASSLSQVRDIQYF
len: 11; abundance: -; j_gene: TRBJ2-1; v_gene: TRBV7-9; CDR3aa: CASSLMAEQFF
len: 12; abundance: -; j_gene: TRBJ2-1; v_gene: TRBV15; CDR3aa: CATSRGGKGQFF
len: 13; abundance: -; j_gene: TRBJ1-6; v_gene: TRBV30; CDR3aa: CAWRGGNNSPLHF
len: 15; abundance: -; j_gene: TRBJ2-3; v_gene: TRBV6-1; CDR3aa: CASSQRRVGVGTQYF
len: 16; abundance: -; j_gene: TRBJ1-3; v_gene: TRBV5-6; CDR3aa: CASSFSPGSSGNTIYF
len: 12; abundance: -; j_gene: TRBJ2-2; v_gene: TRBV6-6; CDR3aa: CASSLVTGELFF
len: 17; abundance: -; j_gene: TRBJ2-4; v_gene: TRBV5-6; CDR3aa: CASSLAVTGAAKNIQYF
len: 14; abundance: once; j_gene: TRBJ1-4; v_gene: TRBV5-1; CDR3aa: CASSSSPPLEKLFF
len: 15; abundance: -; j_gene: TRBJ2-2; v_gene: TRBV7-6; CDR3aa: CASTRRQTGTGELFF
len: 12; abundance: -; j_gene: TRBJ1-3; v_gene: TRBV29-1; CDR3aa: CSGGHAGNTIYF
len: 14; abundance: -; j_gene: TRBJ1-2; v_gene: TRBV16; CDR3aa: CASSQSGTGGGYTF
len: 17; abundance: -; j_gene: TRBJ1-5; v_gene: TRBV2; CDR3aa: CASSEQPIGQAIQPQHF
len: 15; abundance: -; j_gene: TRBJ1-6; v_gene: TRBV27; CDR3aa: CASSLQPGRNSPLHF
len: 13; abundance: -; j_gene: TRBJ1-4; v_gene: TRBV18; CDR3aa: CASSPLTHEKLFF
len: 14; abundance: once; j_gene: TRBJ2-7; v_gene: TRBV19; CDR3aa: CASSLARGSYEQYF
len: 16; abundance: -; j_gene: TRBJ2-5; v_gene: TRBV5-4; CDR3aa: CASSSAVRSGGETQYF
len: 16; abundance: once; j_gene: TRBJ2-3; v_gene: TRBV5-1; CDR3aa: CASSLTAGVNTDTQYF
len: 14; abundance: few; j_gene: TRBJ1-6; v_gene: TRBV5-1; CDR3aa: CASSRTGENSPLHF
len: 17; abundance: -; j_gene: TRBJ1-4; v_gene: TRBV5-4; CDR3aa: CASSRGQGMGVDEKLFF
len: 14; abundance: few; j_gene: TRBJ2-1; v_gene: TRBV5-1; CDR3aa: CASSITQGGNEQFF
len: 17; abundance: -; j_gene: TRBJ2-2; v_gene: TRBV5-8; CDR3aa: CASSSSVRHPNTGELFF
len: 15; abundance: once; j_gene: TRBJ2-3; v_gene: TRBV5-8; CDR3aa: CASSLGGANTDTQYF
len: 13; abundance: -; j_gene: TRBJ1-2; v_gene: TRBV5-3; CDR3aa: CARSTLRVRGYTF
len: 15; abundance: few; j_gene: TRBJ2-1; v_gene: TRBV7-2; CDR3aa: CASSTRTAGYNEQFF
len: 15; abundance: -; j_gene: TRBJ2-7; v_gene: TRBV6-5; CDR3aa: CASSMPGPSSYEQYF
len: 11; abundance: -; j_gene: TRBJ2-5; v_gene: TRBV7-2; CDR3aa: CASSLAETQYF
len: 13; abundance: -; j_gene: TRBJ2-5; v_gene: TRBV18; CDR3aa: CASSPTVQETQYF
len: 14; abundance: -; j_gene: TRBJ2-2; v_gene: TRBV5-1; CDR3aa: CASSLDGGPGELFF
len: 13; abundance: -; j_gene: TRBJ2-6; v_gene: TRBV2; CDR3aa: CASSDETGNVLTF
len: 11; abundance: -; j_gene: TRBJ1-1; v_gene: TRBV2; CDR3aa: CASSADQKAFF
len: 15; abundance: -; j_gene: TRBJ2-1; v_gene: TRBV11-2; CDR3aa: CASSKRVTSYNEQFF
len: 22; abundance: once; j_gene: TRBJ1-6; v_gene: TRBV5-1; CDR3aa: CASSRLGVTGTVDRPNNSPLHF